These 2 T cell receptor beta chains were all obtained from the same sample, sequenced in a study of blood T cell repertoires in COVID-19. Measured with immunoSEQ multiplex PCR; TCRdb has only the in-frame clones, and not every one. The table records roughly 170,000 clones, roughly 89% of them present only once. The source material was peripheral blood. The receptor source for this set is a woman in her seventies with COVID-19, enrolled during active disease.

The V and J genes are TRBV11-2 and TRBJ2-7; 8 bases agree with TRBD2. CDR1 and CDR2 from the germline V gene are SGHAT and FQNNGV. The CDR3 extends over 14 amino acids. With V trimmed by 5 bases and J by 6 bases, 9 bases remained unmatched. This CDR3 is CASSPSGGPGEQYF. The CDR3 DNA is TGTGCCAGCAGCCCGTCGGGAGGGCCTGGCGAGCAGTACTTC. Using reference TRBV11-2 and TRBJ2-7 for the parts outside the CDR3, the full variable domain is EAGVAQSPRYKIIEKRQSVAFWCNPISGHATLYWYQQILGQGPKLLIQFQNNGVVDDSQLPKDRFSAERLKGVDSTLKIQPAKLEDSAVYLCASSPSGGPGEQYFGPGTRLTVT.

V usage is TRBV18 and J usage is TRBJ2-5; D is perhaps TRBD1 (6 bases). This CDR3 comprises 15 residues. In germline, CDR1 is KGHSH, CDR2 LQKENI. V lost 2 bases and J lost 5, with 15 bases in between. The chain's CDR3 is CASSPNQGPGETQYF. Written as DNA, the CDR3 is TGTGCCAGCTCACCAAATCAGGGGCCGGGGGAGACCCAGTACTTC.